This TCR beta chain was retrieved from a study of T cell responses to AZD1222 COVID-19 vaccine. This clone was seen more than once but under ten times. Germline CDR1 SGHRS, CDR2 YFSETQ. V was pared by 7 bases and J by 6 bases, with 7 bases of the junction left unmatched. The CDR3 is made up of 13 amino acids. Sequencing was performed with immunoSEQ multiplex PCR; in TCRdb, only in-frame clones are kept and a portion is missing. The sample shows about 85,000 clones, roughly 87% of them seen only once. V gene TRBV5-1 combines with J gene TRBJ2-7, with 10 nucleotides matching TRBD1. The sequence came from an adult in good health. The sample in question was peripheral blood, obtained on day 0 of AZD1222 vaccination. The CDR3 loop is CASRQGQGSEQYF. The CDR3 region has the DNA TGCGCCAGCCGCCAGGGACAGGGGAGCGAGCAGTACTTC.